This T cell receptor (beta chain) derives from a study of blood T cell repertoires in COVID-19. On the study more broadly: T cells, B-cell-depleted T cells, or PBMCs supplied cDNA or gDNA.

The study assigned cohorts using participant-reported clinical history. There are 12 residues in the CDR3. The V gene lost 6 bases and the J gene lost 7 bases, with 10 bases spanning the gap. Germline V gene data show CDR1 as LGHDT and CDR2 as YNNKEL (reference sequence). Produced via immunoSEQ multiplex PCR; TCRdb's table is partial and in-frame only. This sample yields some 300,000 clones, of which 85% to 90% are seen a single time; approximately 4% belongs to the top ten. The rearrangement uses TRBV3-1 (or the pseudogene TRBV3-2) and TRBJ2-1; no firm D call. The sequence was collected from a woman between 18 and 30 years old with acute COVID-19. Input material: PBMCs or T cells enriched from blood (not recorded which). The CDR3 sequence is CASSLEPNEQFF. The CDR3 nucleotides are TGTGCCAGCAGTCTAGAACCGAATGAGCAGTTCTTC.